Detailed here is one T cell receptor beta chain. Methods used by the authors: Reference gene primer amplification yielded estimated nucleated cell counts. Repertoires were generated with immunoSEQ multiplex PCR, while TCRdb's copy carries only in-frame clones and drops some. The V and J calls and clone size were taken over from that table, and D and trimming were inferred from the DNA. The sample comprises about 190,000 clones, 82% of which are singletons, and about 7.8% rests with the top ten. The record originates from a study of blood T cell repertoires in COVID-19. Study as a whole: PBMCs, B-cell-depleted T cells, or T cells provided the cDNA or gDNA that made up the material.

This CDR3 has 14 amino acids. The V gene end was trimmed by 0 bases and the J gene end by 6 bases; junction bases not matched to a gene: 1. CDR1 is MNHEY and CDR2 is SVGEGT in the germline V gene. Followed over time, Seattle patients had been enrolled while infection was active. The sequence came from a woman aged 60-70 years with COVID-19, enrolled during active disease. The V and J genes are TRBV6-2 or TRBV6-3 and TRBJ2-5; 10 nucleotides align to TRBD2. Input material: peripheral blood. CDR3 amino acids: CASSYSGLAKTQYF. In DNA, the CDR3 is TGTGCCAGCAGTTACTCGGGACTAGCGAAGACCCAGTACTTC.